Sequencing of this T cell receptor beta chain was carried out in a study of blood T cell repertoires in COVID-19. Overall study context: T cells, B-cell-depleted T cells, or PBMCs provided the cDNA or gDNA that served as material.

The V end lost 5 bases, the J end lost 1 base, and 9 bases lay between the germline ends. Germline assignment: CDR1 MDHEN and CDR2 SYDVKM. The CDR3 contains 13 residues. In the authors' workflow: Amplification with reference gene primers provided the estimates of nucleated cell counts. TCRdb keeps only in-frame clones here, not all; method: immunoSEQ multiplex PCR. Clonal size and the V and J genes are those of that table, whereas D and trimming came from the DNA. The sample yields roughly 230,000 clones, nearly 90% seen once. The chain links TRBV28 to TRBJ2-7; D gene uncertain. The sequenced sample consisted of peripheral blood. The receptor was isolated from a human donor in a cohort sampled during active COVID-19. CDR3 protein: CASSLTESYEQYF. The CDR3 DNA is TGTGCCAGCAGTCTGACTGAATCCTACGAGCAGTACTTC.